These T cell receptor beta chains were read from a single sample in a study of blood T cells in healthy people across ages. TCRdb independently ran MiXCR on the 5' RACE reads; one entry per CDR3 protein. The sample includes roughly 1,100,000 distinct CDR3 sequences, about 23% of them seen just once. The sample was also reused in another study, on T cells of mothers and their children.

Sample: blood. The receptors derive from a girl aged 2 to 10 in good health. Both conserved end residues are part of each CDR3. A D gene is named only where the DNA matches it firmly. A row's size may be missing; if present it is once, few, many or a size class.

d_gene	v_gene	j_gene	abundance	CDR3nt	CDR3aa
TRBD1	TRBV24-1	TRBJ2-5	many	TGTGCCACCAGTGACCCGGGACAGGGTAAAGAGACCCAGTACTTC	CATSDPGQGKETQYF
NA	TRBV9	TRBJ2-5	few	TGTGCCAGCAGCGTAGCTACGACGGGAGTGGAAGAGACCCAGTACTTC	CASSVATTGVEETQYF
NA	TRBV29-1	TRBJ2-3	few	TGCAGCGTTGAAGAACAGGGCGACCAGGCAGATACGCAGTATTTT	CSVEEQGDQADTQYF
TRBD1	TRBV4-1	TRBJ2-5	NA	TGCGCCAGCAGCTACTGGACAGGGGGCGCGGAGGAGACCCAGTACTTC	CASSYWTGGAEETQYF
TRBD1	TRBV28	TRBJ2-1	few	TGTGCCAGCAGCCCGGACAGGGTCTACAATGAGCAGTTCTTC	CASSPDRVYNEQFF
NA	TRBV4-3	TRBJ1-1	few	TGCGCCAGCAGCCAAGATTTGCGATCGAACACTGAAGCTTTCTTT	CASSQDLRSNTEAFF
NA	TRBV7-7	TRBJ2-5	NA	TGTGCTAGCAGCTTAAGTACCGTAAAAGAGACCCAGTACTTC	CASSLSTVKETQYF
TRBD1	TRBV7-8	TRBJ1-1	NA	TGTGCCAGCAGCGACCGTTCAGGGGGCGGGACTGAAGCTTTCTTT	CASSDRSGGGTEAFF
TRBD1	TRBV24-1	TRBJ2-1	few	TGTGCCACCAGTGACCCGGACAGGGCTTCGAATGAGCAGTTCTTC	CATSDPDRASNEQFF
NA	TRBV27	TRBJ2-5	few	TGTGCCAGCAGTTTAGGGTACGGGGAAGATCAAGAGACCCAGTACTTC	CASSLGYGEDQETQYF
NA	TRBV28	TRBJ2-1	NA	TGTGCCTCGGGACCTGAGAATGAGCAGTTCTTC	CASGPENEQFF
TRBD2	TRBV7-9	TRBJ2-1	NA	TGTGCCAGCAGCTTACCCCCTAGCGGGAGAGTAGGCAATGAGCAGTTCTTC	CASSLPPSGRVGNEQFF
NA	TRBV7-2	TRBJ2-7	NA	TGTGCCAGCAGCTTAGATCAATACGAGCAGTACTTC	CASSLDQYEQYF
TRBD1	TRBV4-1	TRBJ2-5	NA	TGCGCCAGCAGCCGCGGACCTCAGGGGGTCCAAGAGACCCAGTACTTC	CASSRGPQGVQETQYF
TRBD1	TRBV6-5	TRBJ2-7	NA	TGTGCCAGCAGCGGTAGACAGGGGGCCTACGAGCAGTACTTC	CASSGRQGAYEQYF
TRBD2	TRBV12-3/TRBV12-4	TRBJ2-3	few	TGTGCCAGCAGTTTACCTAGCGGTGGGGCAGATACGCAGTATTTT	CASSLPSGGADTQYF
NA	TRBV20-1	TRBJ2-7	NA	TGCAGCGGGGGACACCGAGATTACGAGCAGTACTTC	CSGGHRDYEQYF
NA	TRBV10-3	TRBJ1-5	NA	TGTGCCATCAGTGAGACGGGGCGGGATCAGCCCCAGCATTTT	CAISETGRDQPQHF
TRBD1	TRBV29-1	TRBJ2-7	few	TGCAGCGTCACTACAGGGGGCGAGCAGTACTTC	CSVTTGGEQYF
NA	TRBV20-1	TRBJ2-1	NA	TGCAGTGCTAGGGAATTGGCGTATTCCTACAATGAGCAGTTCTTC	CSARELAYSYNEQFF
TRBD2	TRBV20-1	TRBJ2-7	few	TGCAGTGCCCTACCTCTAGCGGGAGAGTCCTACGAGCAGTACTTC	CSALPLAGESYEQYF
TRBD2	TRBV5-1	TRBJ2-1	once	TGCGCCAGCAGCACGATTCTAGCGGGAGGACACAATGAGCAGTTCTTC	CASSTILAGGHNEQFF
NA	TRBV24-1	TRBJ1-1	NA	TGTGCCACCAGTGATTCGTGGAACACTGAAGCTTTCTTT	CATSDSWNTEAFF
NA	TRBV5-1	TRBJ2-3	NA	TGCGCCAGCAGCATCACGTGGGGGGCGAGCGATACGCAGTATTTT	CASSITWGASDTQYF
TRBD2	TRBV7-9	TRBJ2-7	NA	TGTGCCAGCAGCTTACATCTAGCGGGAGCTTACGAGCAGTACTTC	CASSLHLAGAYEQYF
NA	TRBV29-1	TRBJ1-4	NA	TGCAGCGTTTTGGCAGGGGCGGATACAACTAATGAAAAACTGTTTTTT	CSVLAGADTTNEKLFF
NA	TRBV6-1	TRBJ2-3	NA	TGTGCCAGCGAAATCGGGGCGCAGTATTTT	CASEIGAQYF
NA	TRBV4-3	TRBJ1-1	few	TGCGCCAGCAGCCAAGATTTCGGGGCTTTGAGCACTGAAGCTTTCTTT	CASSQDFGALSTEAFF
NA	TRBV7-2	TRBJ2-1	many	TGTGCCAGCACTCCCCGCGGAGGGGGGGATGAGCAGTTCTTC	CASTPRGGGDEQFF
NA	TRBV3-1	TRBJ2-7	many	TGTGCCAGCAGCCAAGTCAGGAATTCCTACGAGCAGTACTTC	CASSQVRNSYEQYF
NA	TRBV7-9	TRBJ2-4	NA	TGTGCCAGCAGCTCAACGGACATTCAGTACTTC	CASSSTDIQYF
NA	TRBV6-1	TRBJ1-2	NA	TGTGCCAGCAGTGAACCGGGGCGTCACTATGGCTACGCCTTC	CASSEPGRHYGYAF
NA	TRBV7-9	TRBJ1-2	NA	TGTGCCAGCAGCTTAGCGCCCGATGGCTACACCTTC	CASSLAPDGYTF
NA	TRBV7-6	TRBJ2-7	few	TGTGCCAGCAGCTTAGAGAGCAGGAGCTCCTACGAGCAGTACTTC	CASSLESRSSYEQYF
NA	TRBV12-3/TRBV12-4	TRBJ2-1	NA	TGTGCCAGCAGACCCGGGGGGACAGCCGGCAATGAGCAGTTCTTC	CASRPGGTAGNEQFF
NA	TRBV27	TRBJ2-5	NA	TGTGCCAGCAGTTTAACCTGGCTTCAAGAGACCCAGTACTTC	CASSLTWLQETQYF
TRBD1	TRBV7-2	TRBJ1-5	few	TGTGCCAGCAGCTTGACAGGGAACCCGCATTTT	CASSLTGNPHF
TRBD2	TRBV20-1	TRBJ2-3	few	TGCAGTGCAGGAGGGAGCGGGAGTGAAAGTGAAGATACGCAGTATTTT	CSAGGSGSESEDTQYF
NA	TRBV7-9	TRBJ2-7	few	TGTGCCAGTAACTTTCCTCCGTACGAGCAGTACTTC	CASNFPPYEQYF
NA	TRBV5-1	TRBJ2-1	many	TGCGCCAGCAGCTTGTTGGCAATCAATGAGCAGTTCTTC	CASSLLAINEQFF
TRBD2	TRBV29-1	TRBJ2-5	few	TGCAGCGTCCCCGAACTAGCGGGGGGCGGTCCCCAGTACTTC	CSVPELAGGGPQYF
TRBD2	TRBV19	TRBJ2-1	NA	TGTGCCAGTAGTTTGGTAGGGACTAACCCCTACAATGAGCAGTTCTTC	CASSLVGTNPYNEQFF
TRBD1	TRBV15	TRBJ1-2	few	TGTGCCACCAGCGGACAGGGGGCCTACTATGGCTACACCTTC	CATSGQGAYYGYTF
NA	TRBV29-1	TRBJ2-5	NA	TGCAGCGTTGAGGGGCGGGGGCCTTATCAAGAGACCCAGTACTTC	CSVEGRGPYQETQYF
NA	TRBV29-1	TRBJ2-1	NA	TGCAGCGTTGAGCGCCGGGCCAATGAGCAGTTCTTC	CSVERRANEQFF
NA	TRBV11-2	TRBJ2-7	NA	TGTGCCAGCAAATTAGGCGACTTTATTGAGGGACCCTACGAGCAGTACTTC	CASKLGDFIEGPYEQYF
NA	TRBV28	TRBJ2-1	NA	TGTGCCAGCAAGGAGGCCAGCTCCTACAATGAGCAGTTCTTC	CASKEASSYNEQFF
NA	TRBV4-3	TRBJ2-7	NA	TGCGCCAGCAGCCCCCCGGCGACTGCCGAGCAGTACTTC	CASSPPATAEQYF
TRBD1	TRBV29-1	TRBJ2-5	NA	TGCAGCGGCAGGACAGGGTACCAAGAGACCCAGTACTTC	CSGRTGYQETQYF
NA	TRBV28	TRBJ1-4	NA	TGTGCCAGCAGCCACGACAGAGGAGCCCCGAGTGAAAAACTGTTTTTT	CASSHDRGAPSEKLFF
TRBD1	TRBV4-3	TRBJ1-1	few	TGCGCCAGCAGCCAAGAACCGGGACAGTCGAACACTGAAGCTTTCTTT	CASSQEPGQSNTEAFF
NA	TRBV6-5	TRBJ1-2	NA	TGTGCCAGCAGCACCCTAGACAACTATGGCTACACCTTC	CASSTLDNYGYTF
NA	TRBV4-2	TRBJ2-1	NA	TGTGCCAGCAGCCAAGACGAGGGTCGGAATGAGCAGTTCTTC	CASSQDEGRNEQFF
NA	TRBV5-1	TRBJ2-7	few	TGCGCCAGCAGCTTTTCTGGACCTGACGAGCAGTACTTC	CASSFSGPDEQYF
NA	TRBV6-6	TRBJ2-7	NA	TGTGCCAGCAGTTACACCGTCAGGGAGGACGCCTACGAGCAGTACTTC	CASSYTVREDAYEQYF